The sequence of this TCR beta chain was determined in a study of blood T cell repertoires in COVID-19. Study details: Sources were T cells, B-cell-depleted T cells, or PBMCs; the material itself was cDNA or gDNA.

V was clipped by 4 bases and J by 3 bases, with 12 bases between them. The CDR3 has 15 residues. Germline values: CDR1 MNHEY, CDR2 SVGAGI. Per the authors' pipeline: Counts of nucleated cells, estimated from reference gene primer amplification, were obtained. Generated by immunoSEQ multiplex PCR, the TCRdb table keeps only in-frame clones and is missing some. V, J and clone size are taken as reported in that table, and D and trimming were inferred from the DNA itself. Of about 200,000 clones listed, about 86% are singletons. This sequence joins TRBV6-5 and TRBJ2-2; D unresolved. The sequencing input was peripheral blood. The receptor was isolated from a woman in her seventies with acute or convalescent COVID-19. The CDR3 nucleotides are TGTGCCAGCAGTTCCGCCAACGCGTACACCGGGGAGCTGTTTTTT. It codes for CASSSANAYTGELFF.